These T cell receptor beta chains were read from a single sample in a study of blood T cell repertoires in COVID-19. Libraries were prepared by immunoSEQ multiplex PCR; TCRdb keeps only in-frame clonotypes and omits some of them. The repertoire has some 60,000 clones, roughly 93% of them found once; the top ten carry around 1.5%. The sequenced sample was peripheral blood. The receptors were gathered from a human donor in a cohort sampled during active COVID-19. The CDR3 runs from the conserved cysteine through the conserved F or W. The order of the fields is CDR3 DNA, CDR3 protein, J gene, CDR3 length, clone size, D gene, V gene. A D gene is named only where the DNA matches it firmly. The listing skips clone size in some rows; elsewhere it reads once, few, many or a size class.

DNA: TGTGCCAGTAGTATCTTCAACACCGGGGAGCTGTTTTTT
CDR3: CASSIFNTGELFF
J: TRBJ2-2
length: 13
size: few
D: .
V: TRBV19

DNA: TGTGCCAGCAGTTCGCCGAGCCAGGGGCAAGAGACCCAGTACTTC
CDR3: CASSSPSQGQETQYF
J: TRBJ2-5
length: 15
size: .
D: .
V: TRBV27

DNA: TGTGCCAGCAGTGAAGCTGGACAGAGGGGCGTAAAACTGTTTTTT
CDR3: CASSEAGQRGVKLFF
J: TRBJ1-4
length: 15
size: .
D: .
V: TRBV2

DNA: TGTGCCAGCAGTGAATGGGGCTTCTCTGGAAACACCATATATTTT
CDR3: CASSEWGFSGNTIYF
J: TRBJ1-3
length: 15
size: .
D: .
V: TRBV25-1

DNA: TGTGCCAGCAGTCTTGGACTAGCGGGAAGGACCAACAATGAGCAGTTCTTC
CDR3: CASSLGLAGRTNNEQFF
J: TRBJ2-1
length: 17
size: .
D: TRBD2
V: TRBV5-4

DNA: TGTGCCAGCAGCCCCGACAGGATTTCGAACACTGAAGCTTTCTTT
CDR3: CASSPDRISNTEAFF
J: TRBJ1-1
length: 15
size: .
D: .
V: TRBV28

DNA: TGTGCCAGCAGTTTATCGCCAGGGAACACTGAAGCTTTCTTT
CDR3: CASSLSPGNTEAFF
J: TRBJ1-1
length: 14
size: .
D: .
V: TRBV27

DNA: TGTGCCAGCAGTTACGTCGCGGGAGGGCCCTCCGGGGAGCTGTTTTTT
CDR3: CASSYVAGGPSGELFF
J: TRBJ2-2
length: 16
size: .
D: TRBD2
V: TRBV6-2/TRBV6-3

DNA: TGTGCCAGCAGTTATTCGGGGCCCGGGGGCACTGAAGCTTTCTTT
CDR3: CASSYSGPGGTEAFF
J: TRBJ1-1
length: 15
size: .
D: .
V: TRBV6-5

DNA: TGCGCCAGCAGCCAGGGTAAACCGGGACAGGGCGTTTATGGCTACACCTTC
CDR3: CASSQGKPGQGVYGYTF
J: TRBJ1-2
length: 17
size: .
D: TRBD1
V: TRBV4-1

DNA: TGCGCCAGCAGCCAAGATCCGGGGGGCGCGAGCTCCTATAATTCACCCCTCCACTTT
CDR3: CASSQDPGGASSYNSPLHF
J: TRBJ1-6
length: 19
size: .
D: .
V: TRBV4-1

DNA: TGTGCCAGCAGGTTGACCGGGACAGGGGGTGCCTACGAGCAGTACTTC
CDR3: CASRLTGTGGAYEQYF
J: TRBJ2-7
length: 16
size: .
D: TRBD1
V: TRBV7-8

DNA: TGTGCCAGCAGTTACTTGCGGGAGAGTAACAATGAGCAGTTCTTC
CDR3: CASSYLRESNNEQFF
J: TRBJ2-1
length: 15
size: .
D: TRBD2
V: TRBV6-6

DNA: TGTGCCAGCTCCACTAGGAGTGAGCAGTTCTTC
CDR3: CASSTRSEQFF
J: TRBJ2-1
length: 11
size: .
D: .
V: TRBV3-1/TRBV3-2

DNA: TGTGCCAGCAGCTTGGGGATACTAGCGGGAAAAGAGACCCAGTACTTC
CDR3: CASSLGILAGKETQYF
J: TRBJ2-5
length: 16
size: .
D: TRBD2
V: TRBV7-3

DNA: TGTGCCAGTAGTATTAAACGGGACAGGGTTGGGGGTGAGCAGTTCTTC
CDR3: CASSIKRDRVGGEQFF
J: TRBJ2-1
length: 16
size: .
D: TRBD1
V: TRBV19

DNA: TGTGCCAGCAGTGAATATCGGGCGGGAAAATATAGCAATCAGCCCCAGCATTTT
CDR3: CASSEYRAGKYSNQPQHF
J: TRBJ1-5
length: 18
size: .
D: .
V: TRBV2

DNA: TGTGCCAGTAGTTTTACAGGGGGTACGGAGACCCAGTACTTC
CDR3: CASSFTGGTETQYF
J: TRBJ2-5
length: 14
size: .
D: TRBD1
V: TRBV19

DNA: TGTGCCAGTCGACGGACTAGCGAGACAGATACGCAGTATTTT
CDR3: CASRRTSETDTQYF
J: TRBJ2-3
length: 14
size: .
D: TRBD2
V: TRBV19

DNA: TGTGCCAGCAGCTCGAGCGGGTCCTCCTACGAGCAGTACTTC
CDR3: CASSSSGSSYEQYF
J: TRBJ2-7
length: 14
size: once
D: .
V: TRBV7-9

DNA: TGCAGCGTGAAGAGCGGTTGGTACGAGCAGTACTTC
CDR3: CSVKSGWYEQYF
J: TRBJ2-7
length: 12
size: .
D: .
V: TRBV29-1

DNA: TGTGCCAGCAGTCAGGACAGGTTAACAACTAATGAAAAACTGTTTTTT
CDR3: CASSQDRLTTNEKLFF
J: TRBJ1-4
length: 16
size: .
D: TRBD1
V: TRBV27

DNA: TGTGCCAGCAGACCCACGAGCTCTGGAAACACCATATATTTT
CDR3: CASRPTSSGNTIYF
J: TRBJ1-3
length: 14
size: .
D: .
V: TRBV2

DNA: TGCGCCAGCAAATCCATGGGGCCCAGACCCACAGATACGCAGTATTTT
CDR3: CASKSMGPRPTDTQYF
J: TRBJ2-3
length: 16
size: .
D: .
V: TRBV5-1

DNA: TGTGCCAGCAGCTTAGCGGCGTTCAGAACAGGGAATCAGCCCCAGCATTTT
CDR3: CASSLAAFRTGNQPQHF
J: TRBJ1-5
length: 17
size: .
D: .
V: TRBV7-2

DNA: TGTGCCAGCAGCTTAGCACAGTTCGGTCAGCCCCAGCATTTT
CDR3: CASSLAQFGQPQHF
J: TRBJ1-5
length: 14
size: .
D: .
V: TRBV7-9

DNA: TGTGCCAGCAGCCCGGACAGATATAATGAAAAACTGTTTTTT
CDR3: CASSPDRYNEKLFF
J: TRBJ1-4
length: 14
size: .
D: .
V: TRBV2

DNA: TGTGCTAGTGCCCTAAACAATGAGCAGTTCTTC
CDR3: CASALNNEQFF
J: TRBJ2-1
length: 11
size: .
D: .
V: TRBV12-5

DNA: TGTGCCAGCAGCCCCCGTTTGGGCAGTAACACTGAAGCTTTCTTT
CDR3: CASSPRLGSNTEAFF
J: TRBJ1-1
length: 15
size: .
D: .
V: TRBV14

DNA: TGTGCCACCAGCCCAACCCGGGGCGGGAGCTCGTTGAATGAGCAGTTCTTC
CDR3: CATSPTRGGSSLNEQFF
J: TRBJ2-1
length: 17
size: .
D: TRBD2
V: TRBV15

DNA: TGTGCCAGCAGCCAATCCCCCTCGGGGACTGAAGCTTTCTTT
CDR3: CASSQSPSGTEAFF
J: TRBJ1-1
length: 14
size: .
D: .
V: TRBV4-2

DNA: TGTGCCAGCAGCTTAAGGGGCACTAGCTTGGAGACCCAGTACTTC
CDR3: CASSLRGTSLETQYF
J: TRBJ2-5
length: 15
size: .
D: .
V: TRBV7-9

DNA: TGTGCCAGCAGTCGAGGACAGGGGGCAACGATCGCCGGGGAGCTGTTTTTT
CDR3: CASSRGQGATIAGELFF
J: TRBJ2-2
length: 17
size: .
D: TRBD1
V: TRBV6-6

DNA: TGTGCCAGCAGCCCCCATGGGGACAGGGCTGAGACCCAGTACTTC
CDR3: CASSPHGDRAETQYF
J: TRBJ2-5
length: 15
size: .
D: TRBD1
V: TRBV7-3

DNA: TGTGCCAGCAGTTACGGGGGGTCCAATTTCTTC
CDR3: CASSYGGSNFF
J: TRBJ2-1
length: 11
size: .
D: .
V: TRBV6-2/TRBV6-3

DNA: TGTGCCATCAGTGAGGCAGGGGGCCCCGGGCAGCCCCAGCATTTT
CDR3: CAISEAGGPGQPQHF
J: TRBJ1-5
length: 15
size: .
D: TRBD1
V: TRBV10-3

DNA: TGTGCCAGCAGCATCCTAGCGGGAGGCTACAATGAGCAGTTCTTC
CDR3: CASSILAGGYNEQFF
J: TRBJ2-1
length: 15
size: .
D: TRBD2
V: TRBV7-2

DNA: TGTGCCAGCAGCCGTCGTTTGGTGCGGGACAGCTATGGCTACACCTTC
CDR3: CASSRRLVRDSYGYTF
J: TRBJ1-2
length: 16
size: .
D: TRBD1
V: TRBV28

DNA: TGTGCCATCACCTGGGACAGGGAGGCCGGGGAGCTGTTTTTT
CDR3: CAITWDREAGELFF
J: TRBJ2-2
length: 14
size: .
D: TRBD1
V: TRBV10-3

DNA: TGTGCCAGTAGTATATTCGGACAGTACGAGCAGTACTTC
CDR3: CASSIFGQYEQYF
J: TRBJ2-7
length: 13
size: .
D: .
V: TRBV19

DNA: TGTGCCAGCAGTGAGGCAGGGCCTGGAAACACCATATATTTT
CDR3: CASSEAGPGNTIYF
J: TRBJ1-3
length: 14
size: .
D: .
V: TRBV6-1

DNA: TGTGCCAGCAGTTATTCCGGGACAGGCTCCTACGAGCAGTACTTC
CDR3: CASSYSGTGSYEQYF
J: TRBJ2-7
length: 15
size: few
D: TRBD1
V: TRBV6-2/TRBV6-3

DNA: TGCGCCAGCAGTGATACTGGACAGGGAGGGAACATTCAGTACTTC
CDR3: CASSDTGQGGNIQYF
J: TRBJ2-4
length: 15
size: few
D: .
V: TRBV10-1

DNA: TGTGCCAGCAGCGAAACTAGCCGTGCCCCGTTCTTC
CDR3: CASSETSRAPFF
J: TRBJ2-1
length: 12
size: .
D: .
V: TRBV7-9

DNA: TGTGCCAGCAGCGTAGAGGGGCGGACAGGGGTCTATGGCTACACCTTC
CDR3: CASSVEGRTGVYGYTF
J: TRBJ1-2
length: 16
size: .
D: TRBD1
V: TRBV9